The 9 T cell receptor beta chains given below trace back to one sample, sequenced in a study of vaccination and CD4 T cells after COVID-19. For these receptors, no antigen is known. Time point indicated: late sampling 161 to 241 days after vaccination in a few convalescent patients. The treatment here: roughly 10-day PBMC culture with coronavirus spike peptide pools or control peptides (ViraFEST assay). Oncomine TCR Beta short-read sequencing was applied to DNA from cultured CD4+ T cells. One entry per CDR3 protein, called by TCRdb with MiXCR from the PCR reads. Among approximately 23,000 distinct CDR3 sequences, roughly two fifths were seen once, and the ten largest hold 25% to 30%. Sequencing was performed on CD4+ T cells from blood, cultured in vitro, taken about 7 months after SARS-CoV-2 vaccination. The source is a human donor who had recovered from COVID-19.

This clonotype was detected a few times. The chain uses TRBV28 and TRBJ2-7, with 7 bases matching TRBD1. After removal of 6 bases from V and 4 bases from J, the junction contained 12 bases not matched to a gene. Per germline, CDR1 MDHEN and CDR2 SYDVKM. The CDR3 has 15 residues. CDR3 sequence (DNA): TGTGCCAGCAGCCCCCCGACAGGGTTGGCATACGAGCAGTACTTC. The encoded protein is CASSPPTGLAYEQYF.

The chain carries TRBV2 and TRBJ1-2; D is unclear. The V gene's germline CDR1 is SNHLY and CDR2 FYNNEI. There are 12 residues in the CDR3. The germline V and J ends were trimmed by 2 bases and 7 bases, with 8 bases remaining between them. CDR3 amino acids: CASSEYGGGYTF. The CDR3 DNA is TGTGCCAGCAGTGAATACGGAGGTGGCTACACCTTC.

This rearrangement joins TRBV25-1 to TRBJ1-1; TRBD1 might be the D (6 bases). The V end lost 5 bases, the J end lost 1 base, and 8 bases lay between the germline ends. Germline CDR1 and CDR2: MGHDK and SYGVNS. CDR3 length equals 13 residues. In DNA, the CDR3 is TGTGCCAGCAGTACAGGGAGGAACACTGAAGCTTTCTTT. Amino acids: CASSTGRNTEAFF.

This chain uses TRBV4-2 with TRBJ1-6, with 12 bases fitting TRBD1. The CDR3 consists of 18 residues. The trim removed 6 bases at V and 2 bases at J, leaving 8 bases unmatched. The germline gives CDR1 LGHNA, CDR2 YNFKEQ. CDR3 sequence: CASSQTGTGGAYNSPLHF. CDR3 nucleotides: TGTGCCAGCAGTCAAACCGGGACAGGGGGCGCCTATAATTCACCCCTCCACTTT.

Only a few counts were recorded for this clonotype. V is TRBV20-1 and J is TRBJ1-1; D ambiguous. The CDR3 contains 14 residues. Germline V CDR1 and CDR2: DFQATT, SNEGSKA (reference sequence). Trimming left V 6 bases short and J 1 base short, with 15 bases between. The CDR3 spells CSAPKGVGNTEAFF. The CDR3, as DNA: TGCAGTGCCCCCAAGGGAGTCGGGAACACTGAAGCTTTCTTT.

V usage is TRBV20-1 and J usage is TRBJ2-3, with 9 bases that match TRBD2. CDR3 length: 14 residues. J lost 7 bases, V lost 0 bases, and 5 bases had no gene match. Germline V gives CDR1 DFQATT, CDR2 SNEGSKA (reference sequence). CDR3 loop: CSAREVSGRYTQYF. Here the CDR3 DNA reads TGCAGTGCTAGAGAGGTCAGCGGGAGGTATACGCAGTATTTT.

This chain's CDR3 is CASQKAPYGYTF. The CDR3 nucleotides are TGTGCCAGTCAGAAGGCTCCCTATGGCTACACCTTC. The rearrangement joins TRBV19 to TRBJ1-2; D unclear. The CDR3 is 12 residues long. Looked up from germline, CDR1 is LNHDA and CDR2 is SQIVND (reference sequence). V gave up 8 bases and J gave up 4 bases, with 11 bases separating them.

CDR3 amino acids: CASSLDVGSRVTQYF. CDR3 coding DNA: TGTGCCAGCAGCTTAGATGTCGGCAGCCGGGTGACCCAGTACTTC. The chain links TRBV7-2 to TRBJ2-5, with D hard to call. CDR3 length equals 15 residues. From germline, CDR1 is SGHTA and CDR2 FQGNSA. Trimming took 1 base from V and 7 from J, leaving 16 bases between them. Supplemented by reference TRBV7-2 and TRBJ2-5, the full variable domain reads GAGVSQSPSNKVTEKGKDVELRCDPISGHTALYWYRQSLGQGLEFLIYFQGNSAPDKSGLPSDRFSAERTGGSVSTLTIQRTQQEDSAVYLCASSLDVGSRVTQYFGPGTRLLVL.

This chain joins TRBV4-1 and TRBJ2-7; a possible D gene is TRBD1 (7 bases). Germline values: CDR1 MGHRA, CDR2 YSYEKL. CDR3 length: 16 residues. V lost 3 bases and J 3 bases, leaving 18 bases between the germline ends. Here the CDR3 reads CASSQYDREDLYEQYF. The CDR3 DNA sequence: TGCGCCAGCAGCCAGTATGACAGGGAGGATCTCTACGAGCAGTACTTC.